The 13 T cell receptor beta chains listed next were all sequenced from one sample in a study of blood T cell repertoires in COVID-19. Only in-frame clones appear in the TCRdb table, and some are missing; sequencing was by immunoSEQ multiplex PCR. The data contain about 43,000 clones, roughly 90% of them singletons. The sample comprised peripheral blood. These TCRs come from a woman older than 75 with active COVID-19.

The genes are TRBV4-3 and TRBJ1-2; D might be TRBD1 (5 bases). Germline-derived CDR1 and CDR2 are LGHNA and YSLEER. Between the trimmed V and J ends, which lost 0 bases and 5 bases, there was a span of 10 bases. This CDR3 region has 14 residues. The CDR3 sequence is CASSQDKAGYGYTF. As DNA, the CDR3 is TGCGCCAGCAGCCAAGATAAGGCAGGGTATGGCTACACCTTC.

CDR3 sequence: CAWIPVQETQYF. The CDR3 coding sequence is TGTGCCTGGATCCCAGTCCAAGAGACCCAGTACTTC. The chain uses TRBV30 and TRBJ2-5; D is uncertain. Germline CDR1 reads GTSNPN; CDR2 reads SVGIG (reference sequence). The length of the CDR3 is 12 residues. The germline V and J ends were trimmed by 4 bases and 1 base, with 7 bases remaining between them.

This clone came up once. The V call is TRBV5-5, the J call TRBJ2-2, with 9 bases fitting TRBD1. Germline loops: CDR1 SGHKS, CDR2 YYEKEE (reference sequence). CDR3 length: 16 residues. The J segment lost 8 bases and the V segment lost 1 base, leaving 9 bases of the junction unmatched. The CDR3 loop reads CASSLIDRGILGELFF. The CDR3 DNA is TGTGCCAGCAGCTTGATCGACAGGGGGATACTGGGGGAGCTGTTTTTT. Looking up the rest from reference TRBV5-5 and TRBJ2-2 gives the full variable domain: DAGVTQSPTHLIKTRGQQVTLRCSPISGHKSVSWYQQVLGQGPQFIFQYYEKEERGRGNFPDRFSARQFPNYSSELNVNALLLGDSALYLCASSLIDRGILGELFFGEGSRLTVL.

V usage is TRBV5-6 and J usage is TRBJ2-1, with 10 bases that match TRBD2. This CDR3 spans 15 amino acids. Germline lookup yields CDR1 SGHDT and CDR2 YYEEEE. V was clipped by 4 bases and J by 1 base; unmatched bases: 2. CDR3 sequence: CASSTGLASYNEQFF. The CDR3 DNA reads as TGTGCCAGCAGCACGGGACTAGCGTCCTACAATGAGCAGTTCTTC. Variable domain in full (rest from reference TRBV5-6 and TRBJ2-1): DAGVTQSPTHLIKTRGQQVTLRCSPKSGHDTVSWYQQALGQGPQFIFQYYEEEERQRGNFPDRFSGHQFPNYSSELNVNALLLGDSALYLCASSTGLASYNEQFFGPGTRLTVL.

The chain carries TRBV15 and TRBJ2-7; D possibly corresponds to TRBD2 (6 bases). CDR1 is LNHNV and CDR2 is YYDKDF in the germline V gene (reference sequence). The CDR3 runs 14 residues. Trimming shortened V by 0 bases and J by 6 bases, and 12 bases separated the two germline ends. The DNA of the CDR3 is TGTGCCACCAGCAGAGAAACCGCGGGGTCCGAGCAGTACTTC. Translation gives CATSRETAGSEQYF.

This clone was recorded once. V and J are TRBV6-2 or TRBV6-3 and TRBJ1-1; D not certain. Trimming took 5 bases from V and 0 from J, leaving 7 bases between them. CDR1 and CDR2 from the germline V gene are MNHEY and SVGEGT. The CDR3 contains 13 residues. The CDR3 region is CASSTEMNTEAFF. The CDR3 bases are TGTGCCAGCAGTACAGAAATGAACACTGAAGCTTTCTTT.

The V gene is TRBV6-2 or TRBV6-3, the J gene TRBJ2-1; D perhaps matches TRBD2 (5 bases). Looked up from germline, CDR1 is MNHEY and CDR2 is SVGEGT. The CDR3 is 14 amino acids. V was cut by 5 bases and J by 5 bases, with 13 bases left in between. CDR3 in amino acids: CASSTSLGNNEQFF. DNA for the CDR3: TGTGCCAGCAGTACCTCACTAGGGAACAATGAGCAGTTCTTC.

The chain joins TRBV30 to TRBJ1-2, with D possibly being TRBD1 (6 bases). Trimming stripped 3 bases from V and 4 bases from J, with 18 bases between. This CDR3 contains 15 residues. Germline V gene data show CDR1 as GTSNPN and CDR2 as SVGIG (reference sequence). CDR3 residues: CAWRPGEGGTYGYTF. CDR3 nucleotides: TGTGCCTGGAGGCCAGGGGAGGGGGGGACCTATGGCTACACCTTC.

The V and J genes are TRBV6-6 and TRBJ2-2, with 10 bases lining up with TRBD2. CDR1 MNHNY and CDR2 SVGAGI come from the germline V gene (reference sequence). The CDR3 contains 15 residues. V was pared by 2 bases and J by 3 bases, with 0 bases of the junction left unmatched. The CDR3, as DNA: TGTGCCAGCAGTTACACTAGCGGGGACACCGGGGAGCTGTTTTTT. Protein sequence: CASSYTSGDTGELFF.

This clone has only one observation. The chain combines TRBV28 with TRBJ2-3, with D perhaps TRBD2 (5 bases). The ends were cut back, 7 bases at V and 7 bases at J, with 18 bases in the middle. The CDR3 length is 14 residues. The germline V gene encodes CDR1 MDHEN and CDR2 SYDVKM. The CDR3 sequence: CASTPGGQSHTQYF. The CDR3 DNA follows: TGTGCCAGCACCCCCGGCGGGCAAAGTCATACGCAGTATTTT.

The chain links TRBV7-9 to TRBJ1-2; D perhaps matches TRBD1 (6 bases). V lost 5 bases and J lost 8, with 21 bases in between. This CDR3 has 15 amino acids. From germline, CDR1 is SEHNR and CDR2 FQNEAQ (reference sequence). Here the CDR3 reads CASSPWTAVGLGYTF. CDR3 DNA: TGTGCCAGCAGCCCCTGGACAGCCGTCGGTTTAGGCTACACCTTC.

This chain joins TRBV15 and TRBJ1-5; no firm D call. Trimming took 1 base from V and 1 from J, leaving 11 bases between them. The CDR3 has 16 amino acids. Germline lookup yields CDR1 LNHNV and CDR2 YYDKDF (reference sequence). This CDR3 is CATSRGLAGSNQPQHF. The CDR3 DNA reads as TGTGCCACCAGCAGAGGTTTGGCGGGCAGCAATCAGCCCCAGCATTTT.

The rearrangement uses TRBV6-5 and TRBJ1-5; the D is unclear. Germline lookup yields CDR1 MNHEY and CDR2 SVGAGI. The CDR3 is 14 amino acids. The V gene lost 5 bases and the J gene lost 1 base, with 9 bases spanning the gap. This CDR3 is CASSQSRSNQPQHF. DNA for the CDR3: TGTGCCAGCAGTCAATCTCGGAGCAATCAGCCCCAGCATTTT.